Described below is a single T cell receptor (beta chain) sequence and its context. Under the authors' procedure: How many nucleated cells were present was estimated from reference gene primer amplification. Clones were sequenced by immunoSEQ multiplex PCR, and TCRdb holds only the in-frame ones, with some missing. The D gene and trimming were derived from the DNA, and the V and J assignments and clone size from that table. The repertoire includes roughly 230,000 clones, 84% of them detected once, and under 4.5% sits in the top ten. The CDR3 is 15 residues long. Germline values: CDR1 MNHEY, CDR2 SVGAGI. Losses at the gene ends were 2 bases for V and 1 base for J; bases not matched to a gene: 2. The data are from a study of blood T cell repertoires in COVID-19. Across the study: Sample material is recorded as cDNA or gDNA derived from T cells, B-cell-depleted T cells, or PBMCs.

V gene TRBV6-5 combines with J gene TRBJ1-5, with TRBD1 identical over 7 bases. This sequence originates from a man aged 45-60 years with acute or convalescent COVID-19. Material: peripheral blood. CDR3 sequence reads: CASSYQQGSNQPQHF. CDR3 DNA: TGTGCCAGCAGTTACCAACAGGGGAGCAATCAGCCCCAGCATTTT.